This TCR beta chain was sequenced for a study of T cells in Graves' hyperthyroidism and ophthalmopathy. Patients were aged 18 to 65, had disease duration under 2 months, and had newly diagnosed hyperthyroidism. This clonotype has at least ten counts. One end of the junction is discordant with germline, which a read error may explain. Amplified TCR beta CDR3 regions derived from RNA transcripts. The HTBI primer set was used in a first-round RT-PCR of the TCR CDR3. A single record per CDR3 protein comes from TCRdb applying MiXCR to the multiplex PCR reads. This sample carries some 740,000 distinct CDR3 sequences, around 15% of them seen once, and the ten largest clones take roughly 10%. The sequence was obtained from a woman under 30 with Graves' hyperthyroidism. The sample taken for sequencing was blood.

The CDR3 nucleotides read TGTGCCAGCAGCATAGCGGGACCCTACAATGAGCAGTTCTTC. Amino acid sequence: CASSIAGPYNEQFF. This chain connects TRBV7-2 to TRBJ2-1, with TRBD2 matching 8 bases. The CDR3 extends over 14 amino acids. Germline CDR1 reads SGHTA; CDR2 reads FQGNSA.